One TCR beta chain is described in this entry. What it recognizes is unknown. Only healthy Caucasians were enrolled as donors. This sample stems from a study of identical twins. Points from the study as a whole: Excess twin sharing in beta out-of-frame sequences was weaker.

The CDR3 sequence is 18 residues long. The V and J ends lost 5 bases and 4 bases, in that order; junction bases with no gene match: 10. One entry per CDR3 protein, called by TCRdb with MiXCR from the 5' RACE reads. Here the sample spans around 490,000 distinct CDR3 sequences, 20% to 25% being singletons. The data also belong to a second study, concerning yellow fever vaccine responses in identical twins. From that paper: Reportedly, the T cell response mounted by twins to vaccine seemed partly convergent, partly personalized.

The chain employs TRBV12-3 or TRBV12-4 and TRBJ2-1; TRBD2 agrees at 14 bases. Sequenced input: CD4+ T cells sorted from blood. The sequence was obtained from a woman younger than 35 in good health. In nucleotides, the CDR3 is TGTGCCAGCAGTCCCTCCGGCGGACTAGCGGGAGGATACAATGAGCAGTTCTTC. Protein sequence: CASSPSGGLAGGYNEQFF.